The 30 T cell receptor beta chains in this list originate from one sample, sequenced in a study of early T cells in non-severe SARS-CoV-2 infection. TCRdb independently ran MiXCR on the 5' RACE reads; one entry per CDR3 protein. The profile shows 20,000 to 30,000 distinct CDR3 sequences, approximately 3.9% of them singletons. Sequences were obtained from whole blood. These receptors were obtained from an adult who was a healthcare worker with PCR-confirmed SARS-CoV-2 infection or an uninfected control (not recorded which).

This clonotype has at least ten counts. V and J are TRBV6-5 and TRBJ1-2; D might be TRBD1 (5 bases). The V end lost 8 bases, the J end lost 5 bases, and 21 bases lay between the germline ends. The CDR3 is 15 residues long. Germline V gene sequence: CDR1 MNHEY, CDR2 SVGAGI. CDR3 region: CASGGGSEPPYGYTF. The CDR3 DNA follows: TGTGCCAGCGGCGGGGGGTCGGAGCCCCCGTATGGCTACACCTTC.

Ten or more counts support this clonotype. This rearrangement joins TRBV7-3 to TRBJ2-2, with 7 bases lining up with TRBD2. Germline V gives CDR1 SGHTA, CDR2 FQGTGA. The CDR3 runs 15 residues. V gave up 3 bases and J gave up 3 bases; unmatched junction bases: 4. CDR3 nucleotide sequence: TGTGCCAGCAGCTTGGGTAGCGGGTACACCGGGGAGCTGTTTTTT. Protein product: CASSLGSGYTGELFF.

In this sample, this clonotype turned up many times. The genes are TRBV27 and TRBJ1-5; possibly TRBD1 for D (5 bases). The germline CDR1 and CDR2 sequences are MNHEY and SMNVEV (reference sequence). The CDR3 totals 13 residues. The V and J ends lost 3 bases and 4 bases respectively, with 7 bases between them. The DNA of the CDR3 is TGTGCCAGCAGTTTTGCAGGGAATCAGCCCCAGCATTTT. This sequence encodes CASSFAGNQPQHF.

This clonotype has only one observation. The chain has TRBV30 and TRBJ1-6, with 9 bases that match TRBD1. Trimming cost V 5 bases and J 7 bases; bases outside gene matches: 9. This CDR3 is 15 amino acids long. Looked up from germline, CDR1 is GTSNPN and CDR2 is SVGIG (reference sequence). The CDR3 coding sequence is TGTGCCTGGTTGGCCGGGACAGGGTTGAATTCACCCCTCCACTTT. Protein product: CAWLAGTGLNSPLHF.

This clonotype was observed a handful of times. The CDR3 nucleotides are TGTGCAAGTCGCTTAGGTGAGGATGGCCGCAAAAACATTCAGTACTTC. Amino acid sequence: CASRLGEDGRKNIQYF. The V call is TRBV12-2, the J call TRBJ2-4. TRBV12-2 is a documented pseudogene. The CDR3 contains 16 residues.

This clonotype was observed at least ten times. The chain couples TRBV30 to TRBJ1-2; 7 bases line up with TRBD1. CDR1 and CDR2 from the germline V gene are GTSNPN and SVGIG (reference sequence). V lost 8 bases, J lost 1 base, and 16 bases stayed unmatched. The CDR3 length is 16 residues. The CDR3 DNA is TGTGCCGGGTCGCAGGACAGGACTTCTTTTAACTATGGCTACACCTTC. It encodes CAGSQDRTSFNYGYTF.

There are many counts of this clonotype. For the CDR3, the DNA is TGTGCCAGCAGCCAGGGACCGAACACCGGGGAGCTGTTTTTT. Encoded protein: CASSQGPNTGELFF. The chain employs TRBV11-3 and TRBJ2-2; D is tentatively TRBD1 or TRBD2 (5 bases each). The CDR3 extends over 14 amino acids. The germline gives CDR1 SGHNT, CDR2 YENEEA. V lost 5 bases, J lost 0 bases, and 7 bases lay in between.

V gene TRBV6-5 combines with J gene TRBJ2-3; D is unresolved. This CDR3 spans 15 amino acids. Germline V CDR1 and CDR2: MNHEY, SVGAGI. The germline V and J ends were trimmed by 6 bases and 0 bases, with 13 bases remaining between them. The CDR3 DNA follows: TGTGCCAGCAGCCCAACTCCGTCTAGCACAGATACGCAGTATTTT. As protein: CASSPTPSSTDTQYF.

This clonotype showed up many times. DNA for the CDR3: TGTGCCATCAGTGAGAGGGCAGATACGCAGTATTTT. Its translation: CAISERADTQYF. The rearrangement uses TRBV10-3 and TRBJ2-3; D remains unclear. The V gene lost 2 bases and the J gene lost 4 bases, with 4 bases spanning the gap. From germline, CDR1 is ENHRY and CDR2 SYGVKD. This CDR3 is 12 amino acids long.

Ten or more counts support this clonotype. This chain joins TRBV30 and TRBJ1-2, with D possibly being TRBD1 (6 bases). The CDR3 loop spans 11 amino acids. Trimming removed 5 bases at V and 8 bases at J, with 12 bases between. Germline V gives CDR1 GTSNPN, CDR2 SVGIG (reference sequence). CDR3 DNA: TGTGCCTGGGCAGGGGCGGTCGGCTACACCTTC. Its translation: CAWAGAVGYTF.

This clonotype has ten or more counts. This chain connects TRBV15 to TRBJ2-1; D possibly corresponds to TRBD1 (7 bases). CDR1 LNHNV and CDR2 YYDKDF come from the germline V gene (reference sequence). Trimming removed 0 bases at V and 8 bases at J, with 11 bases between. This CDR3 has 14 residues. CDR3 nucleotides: TGTGCCACCAGCAGAGATCGCAGGGGGGATGAGCAGTTCTTC. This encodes CATSRDRRGDEQFF.

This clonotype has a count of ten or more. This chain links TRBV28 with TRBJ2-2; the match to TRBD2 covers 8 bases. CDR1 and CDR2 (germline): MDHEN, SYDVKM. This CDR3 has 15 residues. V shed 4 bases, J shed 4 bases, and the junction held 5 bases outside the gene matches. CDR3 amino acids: CASSSAGAGTGELFF. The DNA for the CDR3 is TGTGCCAGCAGTTCAGCGGGGGCTGGCACCGGGGAGCTGTTTTTT. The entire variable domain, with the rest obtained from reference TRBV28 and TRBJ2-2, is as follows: DVKVTQSSRYLVKRTGEKVFLECVQDMDHENMFWYRQDPGLGLRLIYFSYDVKMKEKGDIPEGYSVSREKKERFSLILESASTNQTSMYLCASSSAGAGTGELFFGEGSRLTVL.

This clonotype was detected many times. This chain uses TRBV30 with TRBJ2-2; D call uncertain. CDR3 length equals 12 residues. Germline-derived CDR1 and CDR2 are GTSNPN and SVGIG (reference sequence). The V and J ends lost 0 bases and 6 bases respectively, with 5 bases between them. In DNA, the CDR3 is TGTGCCTGGAGTGTGGGCCCCGGGGAGCTGTTTTTT. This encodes CAWSVGPGELFF.

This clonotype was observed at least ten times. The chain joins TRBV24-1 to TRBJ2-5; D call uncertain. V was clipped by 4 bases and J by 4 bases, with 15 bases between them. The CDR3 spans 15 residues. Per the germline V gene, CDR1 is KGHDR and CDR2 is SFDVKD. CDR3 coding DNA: TGTGCCACCAGTGAATCCACGGCCCGAAGAGAGACCCAGTACTTC. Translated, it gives CATSESTARRETQYF.

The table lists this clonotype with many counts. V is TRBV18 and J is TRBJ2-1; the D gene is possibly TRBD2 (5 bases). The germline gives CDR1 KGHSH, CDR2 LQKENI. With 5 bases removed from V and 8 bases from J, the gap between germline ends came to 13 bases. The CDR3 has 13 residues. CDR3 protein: CASSSGLRDEQFF. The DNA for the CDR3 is TGTGCCAGCTCAAGCGGACTGCGCGATGAGCAGTTCTTC.

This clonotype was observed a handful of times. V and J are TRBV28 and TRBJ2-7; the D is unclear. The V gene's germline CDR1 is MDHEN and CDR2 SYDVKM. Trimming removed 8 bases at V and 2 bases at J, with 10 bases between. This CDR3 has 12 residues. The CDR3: CASGKFTYEQYF. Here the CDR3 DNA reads TGTGCCAGCGGAAAGTTCACCTACGAGCAGTACTTC. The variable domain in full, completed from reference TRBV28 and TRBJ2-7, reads DVKVTQSSRYLVKRTGEKVFLECVQDMDHENMFWYRQDPGLGLRLIYFSYDVKMKEKGDIPEGYSVSREKKERFSLILESASTNQTSMYLCASGKFTYEQYFGPGTRLTVT.

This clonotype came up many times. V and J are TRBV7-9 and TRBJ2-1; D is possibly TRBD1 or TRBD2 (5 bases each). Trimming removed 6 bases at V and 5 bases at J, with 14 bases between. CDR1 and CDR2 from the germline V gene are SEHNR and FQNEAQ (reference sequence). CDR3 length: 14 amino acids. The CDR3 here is CASRFPGPHNEQFF. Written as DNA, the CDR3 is TGTGCCAGCAGATTTCCGGGACCCCACAATGAGCAGTTCTTC.

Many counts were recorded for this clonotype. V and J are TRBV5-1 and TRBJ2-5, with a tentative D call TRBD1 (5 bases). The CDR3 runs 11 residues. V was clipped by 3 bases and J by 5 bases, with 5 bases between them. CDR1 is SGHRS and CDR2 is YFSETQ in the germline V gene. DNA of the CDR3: TGCGCCAGCAGCTCAGGGGAGACCCAGTACTTC. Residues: CASSSGETQYF.

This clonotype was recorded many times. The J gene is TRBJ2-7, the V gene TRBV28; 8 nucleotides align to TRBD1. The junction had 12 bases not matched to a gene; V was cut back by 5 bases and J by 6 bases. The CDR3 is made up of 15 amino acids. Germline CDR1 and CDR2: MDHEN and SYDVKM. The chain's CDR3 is CASSTSGTGNSEQYF. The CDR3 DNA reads TGTGCCAGCAGTACGTCCGGGACAGGAAATTCCGAGCAGTACTTC.

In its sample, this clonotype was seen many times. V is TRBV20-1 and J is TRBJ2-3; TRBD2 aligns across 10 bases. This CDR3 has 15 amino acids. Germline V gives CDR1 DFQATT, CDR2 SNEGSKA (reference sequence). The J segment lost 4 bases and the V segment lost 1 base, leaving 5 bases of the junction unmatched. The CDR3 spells CSARAAGGPADTQYF. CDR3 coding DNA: TGCAGTGCTAGAGCAGCGGGAGGGCCCGCAGATACGCAGTATTTT.

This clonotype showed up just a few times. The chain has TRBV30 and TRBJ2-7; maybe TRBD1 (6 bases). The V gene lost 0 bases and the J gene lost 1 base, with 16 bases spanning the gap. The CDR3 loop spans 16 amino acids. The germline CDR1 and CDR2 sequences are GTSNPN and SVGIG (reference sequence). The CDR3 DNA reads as TGTGCCTGGAGTGTACGTGGTGCAGGGGAATCCTACGAGCAGTACTTC. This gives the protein CAWSVRGAGESYEQYF.

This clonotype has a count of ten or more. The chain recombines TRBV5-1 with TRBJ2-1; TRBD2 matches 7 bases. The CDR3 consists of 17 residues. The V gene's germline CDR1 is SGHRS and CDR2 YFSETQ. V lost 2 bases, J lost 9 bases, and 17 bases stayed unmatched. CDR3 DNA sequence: TGCGCCAGCAGCTTTTACGCGGGAGCCCCCACGAACGGTGAGCAGTTCTTC. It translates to CASSFYAGAPTNGEQFF.

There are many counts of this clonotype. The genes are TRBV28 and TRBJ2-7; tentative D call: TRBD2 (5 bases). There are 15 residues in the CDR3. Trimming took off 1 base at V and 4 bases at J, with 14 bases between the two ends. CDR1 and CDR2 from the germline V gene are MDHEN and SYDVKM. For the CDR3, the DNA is TGTGCCAGCAGTTTATTAGAGGGAGCTGTTTACGAGCAGTACTTC. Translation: CASSLLEGAVYEQYF.

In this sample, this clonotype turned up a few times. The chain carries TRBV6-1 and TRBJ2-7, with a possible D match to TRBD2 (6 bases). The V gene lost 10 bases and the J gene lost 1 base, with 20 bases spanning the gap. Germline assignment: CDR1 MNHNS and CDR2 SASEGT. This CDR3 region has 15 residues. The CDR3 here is CAILPRRGWSYEQYF. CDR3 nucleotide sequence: TGTGCCATTCTCCCCCGCCGGGGGTGGTCCTACGAGCAGTACTTC.

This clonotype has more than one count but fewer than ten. The CDR3 is CASTHRASGTNTGELFF. In nucleotides, the CDR3 is TGTGCCAGTACCCATAGGGCTAGCGGGACGAACACCGGGGAGCTGTTTTTT. The J gene is TRBJ2-2, the V gene TRBV19; 9 positions match TRBD2. The V and J ends lost 7 bases and 0 bases, in that order; junction bases with no gene match: 9. This CDR3 comprises 17 residues. Germline V gene lookup returns CDR1 LNHDA and CDR2 SQIVND (reference sequence).

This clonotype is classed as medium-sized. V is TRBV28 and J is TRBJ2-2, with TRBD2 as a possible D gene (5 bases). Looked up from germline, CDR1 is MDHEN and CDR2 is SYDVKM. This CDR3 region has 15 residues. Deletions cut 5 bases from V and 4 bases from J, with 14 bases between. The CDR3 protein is CASSARPRGTGELFF. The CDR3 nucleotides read TGTGCCAGCAGTGCTAGGCCCCGGGGCACCGGGGAGCTGTTTTTT. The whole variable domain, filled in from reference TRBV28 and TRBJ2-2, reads DVKVTQSSRYLVKRTGEKVFLECVQDMDHENMFWYRQDPGLGLRLIYFSYDVKMKEKGDIPEGYSVSREKKERFSLILESASTNQTSMYLCASSARPRGTGELFFGEGSRLTVL.

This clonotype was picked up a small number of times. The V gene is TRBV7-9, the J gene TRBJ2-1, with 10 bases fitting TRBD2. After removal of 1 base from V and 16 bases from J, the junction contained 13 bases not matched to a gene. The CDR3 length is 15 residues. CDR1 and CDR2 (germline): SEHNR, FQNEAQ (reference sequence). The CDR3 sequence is CASSLGWTSGERPFF. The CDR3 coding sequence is TGTGCCAGCAGCTTAGGGTGGACTAGCGGAGAACGACCCTTCTTC.

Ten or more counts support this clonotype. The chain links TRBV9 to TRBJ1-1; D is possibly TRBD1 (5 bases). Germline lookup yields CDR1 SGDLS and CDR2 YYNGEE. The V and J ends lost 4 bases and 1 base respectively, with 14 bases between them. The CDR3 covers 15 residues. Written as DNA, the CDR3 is TGTGCCAGCAGCAGAGGGGACCTTCCGAACACTGAAGCTTTCTTT. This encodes CASSRGDLPNTEAFF.

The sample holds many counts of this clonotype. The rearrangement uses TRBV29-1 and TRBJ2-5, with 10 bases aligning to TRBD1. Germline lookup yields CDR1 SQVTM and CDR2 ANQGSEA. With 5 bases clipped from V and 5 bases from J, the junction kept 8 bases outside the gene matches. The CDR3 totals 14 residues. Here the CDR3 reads CSVFPGTGVETQYF. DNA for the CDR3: TGCAGCGTTTTCCCCGGGACAGGGGTGGAGACCCAGTACTTC.

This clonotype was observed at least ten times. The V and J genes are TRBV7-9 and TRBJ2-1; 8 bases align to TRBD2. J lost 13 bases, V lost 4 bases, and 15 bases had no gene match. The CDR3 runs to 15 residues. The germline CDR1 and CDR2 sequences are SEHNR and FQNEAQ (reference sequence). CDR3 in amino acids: CASSSPNAGLDLQFF. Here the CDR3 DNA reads TGTGCCAGCAGCTCCCCAAATGCGGGACTAGATCTTCAGTTCTTC.